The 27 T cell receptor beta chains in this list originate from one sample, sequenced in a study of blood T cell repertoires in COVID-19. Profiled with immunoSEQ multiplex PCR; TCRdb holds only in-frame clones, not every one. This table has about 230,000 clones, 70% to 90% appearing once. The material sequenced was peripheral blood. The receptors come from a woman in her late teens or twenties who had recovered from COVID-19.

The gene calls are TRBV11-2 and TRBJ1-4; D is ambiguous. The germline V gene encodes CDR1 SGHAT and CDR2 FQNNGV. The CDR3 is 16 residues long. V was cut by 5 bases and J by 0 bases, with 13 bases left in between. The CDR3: CASSPGVRATNEKLFF. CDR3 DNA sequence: TGTGCCAGCAGCCCCGGGGTTCGGGCAACTAATGAAAAACTGTTTTTT.

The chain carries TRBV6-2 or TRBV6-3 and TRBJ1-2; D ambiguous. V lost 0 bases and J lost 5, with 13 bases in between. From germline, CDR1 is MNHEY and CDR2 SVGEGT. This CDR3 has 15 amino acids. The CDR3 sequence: CASSYSRRALYGYTF. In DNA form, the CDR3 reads TGTGCCAGCAGTTACTCGAGGAGGGCCCTATATGGCTACACCTTC.

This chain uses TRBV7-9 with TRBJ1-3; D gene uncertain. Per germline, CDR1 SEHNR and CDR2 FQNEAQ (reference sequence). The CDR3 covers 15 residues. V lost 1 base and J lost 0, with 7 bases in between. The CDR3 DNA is TGTGCCAGCAGCTTAGGTAGCCGCTCTGGAAACACCATATATTTT. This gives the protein CASSLGSRSGNTIYF. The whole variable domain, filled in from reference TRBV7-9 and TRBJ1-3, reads DTGVSQNPRHKITKRGQNVTFRCDPISEHNRLYWYRQTLGQGPEFLTYFQNEAQLEKSRLLSDRFSAERPKGSFSTLEIQRTEQGDSAMYLCASSLGSRSGNTIYFGEGSWLTVV.

This CDR3 is CASSLEGGSGNTIYF. The CDR3 DNA reads as TGTGCCAGCAGCTTAGAGGGAGGCTCTGGAAACACCATATATTTT. J is TRBJ1-3 and V is TRBV7-9; D is undetermined. The CDR3 has 15 residues. The germline V and J ends were trimmed by 1 base and 0 bases, with 7 bases remaining between them. Germline assignment: CDR1 SEHNR and CDR2 FQNEAQ (reference sequence).

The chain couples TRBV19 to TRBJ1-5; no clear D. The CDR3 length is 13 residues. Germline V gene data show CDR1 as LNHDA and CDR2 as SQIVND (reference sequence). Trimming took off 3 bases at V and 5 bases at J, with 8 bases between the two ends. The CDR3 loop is CASSITEDQPQHF. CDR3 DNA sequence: TGTGCCAGTAGTATTACCGAGGATCAGCCCCAGCATTTT.

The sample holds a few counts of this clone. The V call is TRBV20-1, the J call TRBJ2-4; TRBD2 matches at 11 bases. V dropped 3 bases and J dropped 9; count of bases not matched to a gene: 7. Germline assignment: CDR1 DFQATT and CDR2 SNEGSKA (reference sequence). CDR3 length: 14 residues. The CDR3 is CSASRLAGGSIQYF. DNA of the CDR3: TGCAGTGCTAGTAGGTTAGCGGGAGGGAGCATTCAGTACTTC.

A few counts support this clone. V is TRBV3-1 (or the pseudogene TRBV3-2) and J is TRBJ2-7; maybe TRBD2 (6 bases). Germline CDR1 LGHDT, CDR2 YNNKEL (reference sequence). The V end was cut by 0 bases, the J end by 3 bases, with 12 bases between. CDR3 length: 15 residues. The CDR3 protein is CASSQEKGLYYEQYF. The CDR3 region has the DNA TGTGCCAGCAGCCAAGAGAAAGGACTATACTACGAGCAGTACTTC.

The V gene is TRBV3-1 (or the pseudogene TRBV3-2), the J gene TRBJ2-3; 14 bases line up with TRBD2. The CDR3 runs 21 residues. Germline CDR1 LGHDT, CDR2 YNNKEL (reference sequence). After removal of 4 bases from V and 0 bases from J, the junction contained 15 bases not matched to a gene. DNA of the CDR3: TGTGCCAGCAGCCTCGTGCCCGGGACTAGCGGGAGACGCCCTAGCACAGATACGCAGTATTTT. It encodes CASSLVPGTSGRRPSTDTQYF.

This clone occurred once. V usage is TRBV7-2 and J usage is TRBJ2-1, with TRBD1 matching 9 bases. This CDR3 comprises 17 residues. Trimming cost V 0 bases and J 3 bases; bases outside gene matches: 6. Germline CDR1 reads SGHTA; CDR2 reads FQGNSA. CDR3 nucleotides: TGTGCCAGCAGCTTAGCGGGGACGGGACAGGGCTACAATGAGCAGTTCTTC. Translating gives CASSLAGTGQGYNEQFF.

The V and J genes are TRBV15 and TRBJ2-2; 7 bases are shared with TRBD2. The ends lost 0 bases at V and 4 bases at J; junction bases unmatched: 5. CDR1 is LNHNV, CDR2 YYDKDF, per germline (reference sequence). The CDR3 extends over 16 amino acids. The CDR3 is CATSRERTRATGELFF. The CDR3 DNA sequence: TGTGCCACCAGCAGAGAGAGGACTAGGGCCACCGGGGAGCTGTTTTTT.

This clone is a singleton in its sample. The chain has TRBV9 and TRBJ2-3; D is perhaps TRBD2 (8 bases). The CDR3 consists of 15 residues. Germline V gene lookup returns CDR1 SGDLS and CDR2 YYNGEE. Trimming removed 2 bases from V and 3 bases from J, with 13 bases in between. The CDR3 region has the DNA TGTGCCAGCAGCGTTAGCGGGACAGTAACAGATACGCAGTATTTT. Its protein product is CASSVSGTVTDTQYF.

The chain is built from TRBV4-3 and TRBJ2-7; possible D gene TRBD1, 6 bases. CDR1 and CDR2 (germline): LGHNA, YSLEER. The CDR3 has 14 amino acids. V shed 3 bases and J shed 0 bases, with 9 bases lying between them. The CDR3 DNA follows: TGCGCCAGCAGCCATGACAGGAGCTCCTACGAGCAGTACTTC. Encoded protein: CASSHDRSSYEQYF.

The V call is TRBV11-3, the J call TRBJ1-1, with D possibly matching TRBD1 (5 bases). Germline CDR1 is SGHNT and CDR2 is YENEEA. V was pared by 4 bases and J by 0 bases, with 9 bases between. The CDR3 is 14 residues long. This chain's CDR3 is CASSSDSMNTEAFF. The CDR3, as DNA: TGTGCCAGCAGCTCAGACAGTATGAACACTGAAGCTTTCTTT. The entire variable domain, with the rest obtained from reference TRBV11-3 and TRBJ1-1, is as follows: EAGVVQSPRYKIIEKKQPVAFWCNPISGHNTLYWYLQNLGQGPELLIRYENEEAVDDSQLPKDRFSAERLKGVDSTLKIQPAELGDSAVYLCASSSDSMNTEAFFGQGTRLTVV.

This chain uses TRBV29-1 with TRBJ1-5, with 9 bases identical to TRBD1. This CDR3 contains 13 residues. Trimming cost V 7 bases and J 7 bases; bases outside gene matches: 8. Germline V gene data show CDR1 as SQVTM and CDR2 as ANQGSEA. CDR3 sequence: CSGSQGASQPQHF. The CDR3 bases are TGCAGCGGATCACAGGGGGCGAGCCAGCCCCAGCATTTT.

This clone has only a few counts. CDR3 region: CASSPPRFSYEQYF. CDR3 nucleotides: TGTGCCAGCAGCCCGCCCCGGTTTTCCTACGAGCAGTACTTC. The V call is TRBV7-9, the J call TRBJ2-7; D call uncertain. This CDR3 has 14 residues. The V and J ends lost 5 bases and 1 base respectively, with 12 bases between them. CDR1 is SEHNR and CDR2 is FQNEAQ in the germline V gene (reference sequence).

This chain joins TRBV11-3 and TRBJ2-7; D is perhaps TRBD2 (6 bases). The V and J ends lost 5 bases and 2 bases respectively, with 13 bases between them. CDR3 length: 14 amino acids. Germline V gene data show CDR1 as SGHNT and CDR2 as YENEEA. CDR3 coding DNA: TGTGCCAGCAGCCTCGGGACTGGACCCTACGAGCAGTACTTC. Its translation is CASSLGTGPYEQYF.

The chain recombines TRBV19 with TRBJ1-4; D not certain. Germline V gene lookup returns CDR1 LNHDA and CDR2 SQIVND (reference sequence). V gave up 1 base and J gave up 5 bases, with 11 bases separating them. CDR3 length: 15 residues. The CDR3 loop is CASSIAGRQNEKLFF. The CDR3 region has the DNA TGTGCCAGTAGTATAGCCGGCAGGCAAAATGAAAAACTGTTTTTT.

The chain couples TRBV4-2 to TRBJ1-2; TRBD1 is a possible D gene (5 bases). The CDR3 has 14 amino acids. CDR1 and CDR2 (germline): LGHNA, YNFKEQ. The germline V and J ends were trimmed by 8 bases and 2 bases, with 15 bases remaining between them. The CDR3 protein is CASGREGKNYGYTF. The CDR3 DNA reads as TGTGCCAGCGGGCGGGAGGGGAAGAACTATGGCTACACCTTC.

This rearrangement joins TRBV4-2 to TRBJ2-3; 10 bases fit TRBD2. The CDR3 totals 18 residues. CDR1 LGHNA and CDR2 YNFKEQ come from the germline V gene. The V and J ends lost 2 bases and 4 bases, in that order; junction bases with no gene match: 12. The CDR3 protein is CASSQSGRGGGVADTQYF. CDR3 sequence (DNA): TGTGCCAGCAGCCAAAGCGGGAGGGGCGGTGGAGTGGCAGATACGCAGTATTTT.

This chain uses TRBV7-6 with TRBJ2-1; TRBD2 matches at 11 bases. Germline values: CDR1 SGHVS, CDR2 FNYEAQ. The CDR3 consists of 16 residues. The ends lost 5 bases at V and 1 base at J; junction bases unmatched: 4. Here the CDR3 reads CASSIGTSGSYNEQFF. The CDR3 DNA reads TGTGCCAGCAGCATCGGGACTAGCGGATCCTACAATGAGCAGTTCTTC.

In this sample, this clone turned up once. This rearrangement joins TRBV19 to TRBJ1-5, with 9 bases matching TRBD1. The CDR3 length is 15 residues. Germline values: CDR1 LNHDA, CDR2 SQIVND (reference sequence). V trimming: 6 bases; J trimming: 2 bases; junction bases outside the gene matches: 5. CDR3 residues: CASSTWTGGNQPQHF. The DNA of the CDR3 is TGTGCCAGTAGCACTTGGACAGGGGGCAATCAGCCCCAGCATTTT.

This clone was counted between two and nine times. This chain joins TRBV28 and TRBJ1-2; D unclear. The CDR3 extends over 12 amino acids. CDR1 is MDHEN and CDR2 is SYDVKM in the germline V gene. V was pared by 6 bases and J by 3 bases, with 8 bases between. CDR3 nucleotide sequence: TGTGCCAGCAGGATACAGCACTATGGCTACACCTTC. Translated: CASRIQHYGYTF.

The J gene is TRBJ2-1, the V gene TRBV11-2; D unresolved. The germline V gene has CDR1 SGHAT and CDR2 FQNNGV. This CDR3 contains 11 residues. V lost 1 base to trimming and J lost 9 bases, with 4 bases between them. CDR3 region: CASSLVSEQFF. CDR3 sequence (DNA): TGTGCCAGCAGCTTAGTATCTGAGCAGTTCTTC.

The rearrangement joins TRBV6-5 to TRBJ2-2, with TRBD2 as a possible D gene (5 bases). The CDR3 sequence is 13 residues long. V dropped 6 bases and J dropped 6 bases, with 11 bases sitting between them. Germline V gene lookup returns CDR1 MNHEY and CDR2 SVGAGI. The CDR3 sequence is CASRPDGAGELFF. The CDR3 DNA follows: TGTGCCAGCAGACCCGACGGGGCCGGGGAGCTGTTTTTT.

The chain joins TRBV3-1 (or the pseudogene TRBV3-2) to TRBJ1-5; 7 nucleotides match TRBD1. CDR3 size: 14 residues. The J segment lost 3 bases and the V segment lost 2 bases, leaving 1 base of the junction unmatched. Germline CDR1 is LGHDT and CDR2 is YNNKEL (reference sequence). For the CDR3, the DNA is TGTGCCAGCAGCCAAACAGGGGTCAATCAGCCCCAGCATTTT. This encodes CASSQTGVNQPQHF.

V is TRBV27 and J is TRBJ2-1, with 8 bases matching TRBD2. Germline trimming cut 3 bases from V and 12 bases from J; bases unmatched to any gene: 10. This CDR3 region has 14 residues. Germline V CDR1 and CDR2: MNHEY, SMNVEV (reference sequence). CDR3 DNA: TGTGCCAGCAGTTTCCTAGCGGGCCCCGCGGTGCAGTTCTTC. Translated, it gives CASSFLAGPAVQFF.

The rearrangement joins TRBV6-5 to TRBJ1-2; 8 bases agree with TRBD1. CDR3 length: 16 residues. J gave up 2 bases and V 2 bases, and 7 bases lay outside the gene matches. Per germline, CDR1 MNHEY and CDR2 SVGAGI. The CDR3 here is CASSYDRRGRNYGYTF. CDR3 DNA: TGTGCCAGCAGTTACGACCGCAGGGGGCGAAACTATGGCTACACCTTC.